Described below is a single T cell receptor (beta chain) sequence and its context. Original processing notes: Counts of nucleated cells, estimated from reference gene primer amplification, were obtained. Clones were sequenced by immunoSEQ multiplex PCR, and TCRdb holds only the in-frame ones, with some missing. V and J calls and clone size are those listed in that table; D and trimming were worked out from the DNA. Of 250,000 to 300,000 clones listed, about nine tenths were seen once; the top ten hold under 15%. The sample belongs to a study of blood T cell repertoires in COVID-19. Study background: Acute and convalescent COVID-19 samples came from the United States, Italy and Spain. Nucleic acid was either cDNA or gDNA, and it came from T cells, B-cell-depleted T cells, or PBMCs.

Trimming cost V 0 bases and J 16 bases, with 17 bases left between them. The germline V gene encodes CDR1 SGHRS and CDR2 YFSETQ. The CDR3 covers 13 residues. The sequence was collected from a woman aged 60 to 75 with acute or convalescent COVID-19. The sequenced sample consisted of peripheral blood. This chain joins TRBV5-1 and TRBJ2-1, with D perhaps TRBD2 (5 bases). In nucleotides, the CDR3 is TGCGCCAGCAGCTTGGAACCTACTAGTTTGATCTTCTTC. Residues: CASSLEPTSLIFF.